The T cell receptor (beta chain) under discussion was sequenced for a study of blood T cell repertoires in COVID-19. Study background: From T cells, B-cell-depleted T cells, or PBMCs came the material, which was cDNA or gDNA.

The length of the CDR3 is 15 residues. V gave up 0 bases and J gave up 7 bases, with 16 bases separating them. Per germline, CDR1 SGHKS and CDR2 YYEKEE (reference sequence). Per the original methods: From reference gene primer amplification, estimates of nucleated cell counts were derived. Data came from immunoSEQ multiplex PCR; TCRdb stores just in-frame clones and leaves some out. D and trimming come from the DNA, and the V and J calls and clone size come from that table. The repertoire has roughly 700,000 clones, about nine tenths of them found once; the top ten carry roughly 0.25%. The sequence was collected from a woman between 18 and 29 years old with acute or convalescent COVID-19. The V call is TRBV5-5, the J call TRBJ1-2; no firm D call. Input material: peripheral blood. The CDR3 protein is CASSLDGRSSFGYTF. CDR3 coding DNA: TGTGCCAGCAGCTTGGACGGGAGGAGTAGTTTTGGCTACACCTTC. Full variable domain (remainder filled in from reference TRBV5-5 and TRBJ1-2): DAGVTQSPTHLIKTRGQQVTLRCSPISGHKSVSWYQQVLGQGPQFIFQYYEKEERGRGNFPDRFSARQFPNYSSELNVNALLLGDSALYLCASSLDGRSSFGYTFGSGTRLTVV.